Each of the 18 T cell receptor beta chains below was sequenced from the same sample in a study of T cells in Graves' hyperthyroidism and ophthalmopathy. The TCR beta CDR3 regions underwent amplification using RNA transcripts as the source. First-round RT-PCR with HTBI primers amplified the TCR CDR3 region. TCRdb reprocessed the multiplex PCR reads via MiXCR and lists one record per CDR3 protein. Among 600,000 to 700,000 distinct CDR3 sequences listed, about 45% were seen once. The material sequenced was peripheral blood or thyroid tissue (not recorded which). The receptors shown here come from an adult man with Graves' disease, either hyperthyroidism or ophthalmopathy (not recorded which).

This clonotype was seen repeatedly, ten times or more. The rearrangement joins TRBV10-3 to TRBJ1-5; TRBD1 aligns across 10 bases. The V segment lost 6 bases and the J segment 0 bases; nucleotides outside the gene matches: 2. CDR1 and CDR2 from the germline V gene are ENHRY and SYGVKD. The CDR3 runs to 15 residues. CDR3 loop: CAIRGTGDSNQPQHF. CDR3 DNA: TGTGCCATCAGGGGGACAGGGGATAGCAATCAGCCCCAGCATTTT.

This clonotype was observed a few times. V gene TRBV7-8 combines with J gene TRBJ1-2; 7 bases match TRBD1. CDR1 is SGHVS, CDR2 FQNEAQ, per germline. The trim removed 5 bases at V and 4 bases at J, leaving 7 bases unmatched. The CDR3 has 14 residues. CDR3 sequence reads: CASSQPQGGYGYTF. The CDR3 DNA sequence: TGTGCCAGCAGCCAACCGCAGGGGGGCTATGGCTACACCTTC.

This chain uses TRBV25-1 with TRBJ1-2; 7 bases align to TRBD1. The length of the CDR3 is 14 residues. Germline CDR1 MGHDK, CDR2 SYGVNS. The CDR3 nucleotides are TGTGCTAGTAATCCGAGACAGGGCGTCAGCGGCTACACCTTC. Translated, it gives CASNPRQGVSGYTF.

V and J are TRBV12-3 or TRBV12-4 and TRBJ1-2, with D tentatively TRBD1 (6 bases). This CDR3 is 16 amino acids long. Between the trimmed V and J ends, which lost 5 bases and 1 base, there was a span of 17 bases. The CDR3 protein is CASSLGRGGRNYGYTF. In DNA, the CDR3 is TGTGCCAGCAGTCTGGGTCGGGGGGGGCGTAACTATGGCTACACCTTC.

The table lists this clonotype with many counts. This rearrangement joins TRBV9 to TRBJ1-6; D is unresolved. The CDR3 has 14 residues. Trimming removed 2 bases from V and 7 bases from J, with 10 bases in between. Germline-derived CDR1 and CDR2 are SGDLS and YYNGEE. CDR3 amino acids: CASSVDGNNSPLHF. DNA for the CDR3: TGTGCCAGCAGCGTGGACGGAAACAATTCACCCCTCCACTTT.

There are many counts of this clonotype. This chain connects TRBV7-2 to TRBJ1-3; 7 nucleotides agree with TRBD1. The germline gives CDR1 SGHTA, CDR2 FQGNSA. The trim removed 6 bases at V and 3 bases at J, leaving 8 bases unmatched. The CDR3 is 15 residues long. Written as DNA, the CDR3 is TGTGCCAGCAGTCCAGACAGGGTGCGTGGAAACACCATATATTTT. Its translation: CASSPDRVRGNTIYF.

This clonotype was picked up many times. The rearrangement links TRBV9 to TRBJ2-5; 8 bases align to TRBD1. This CDR3 is 15 amino acids long. Germline CDR1 is SGDLS and CDR2 is YYNGEE. The J segment lost 5 bases and the V segment lost 0 bases, leaving 6 bases of the junction unmatched. CDR3 residues: CASSVEQGAGETQYF. Here the CDR3 DNA reads TGTGCCAGCAGCGTAGAGCAGGGGGCGGGGGAGACCCAGTACTTC.

This rearrangement joins TRBV7-9 to TRBJ1-4; 7 bases align to TRBD1. The CDR3 sequence is 15 residues long. J was trimmed by 7 bases and V by 5 bases; bases with no gene match: 10. Germline loops: CDR1 SEHNR, CDR2 FQNEAQ (reference sequence). The CDR3 protein is CASSARAGGSEKLFF. Written as DNA, the CDR3 is TGTGCCAGCAGCGCGCGGGCAGGGGGGAGTGAAAAACTGTTTTTT.

This clonotype was observed a single time. The genes are TRBV7-2 and TRBJ1-1; D perhaps matches TRBD1 (6 bases). V shed 7 bases and J shed 5 bases, with 14 bases lying between them. This CDR3 is built from 13 residues. CDR1 and CDR2 (germline): SGHTA, FQGNSA. CDR3 residues: CASTGGRRTEAFF. The CDR3 DNA reads as TGTGCCAGCACGGGGGGCCGACGTACTGAAGCTTTCTTT.

Comment on this clonotype: A much more abundant neighbour one base away suggests this may be a read error. V gene TRBV7-8 combines with J gene TRBJ1-1, with TRBD1 matching 7 bases. Per the germline V gene, CDR1 is SGHVS and CDR2 is FQNEAQ. Losses at the gene ends were 4 bases for V and 4 bases for J; bases not matched to a gene: 6. This CDR3 comprises 14 residues. CDR3 DNA: TGTGCCAGCAGCTCAAAGCAGGGGGGCACTGAAGCTTTCTTT. Its protein product is CASSSKQGGTEAFF.

V and J are TRBV9 and TRBJ1-3, with no clear D. V shed 2 bases and J shed 2 bases, with 17 bases lying between them. The CDR3 covers 17 residues. Germline loops: CDR1 SGDLS, CDR2 YYNGEE. The CDR3 sequence: CASSVASEPGPGNTIYF. CDR3 DNA: TGTGCCAGCAGCGTCGCTTCGGAGCCCGGACCTGGAAACACCATATATTTT.

This chain joins TRBV5-1 and TRBJ1-1; a weak D match, TRBD1 (6 bases). The CDR3 runs to 16 residues. Germline assignment: CDR1 SGHRS and CDR2 YFSETQ. V lost 0 bases to trimming and J lost 1 base, with 13 bases between them. This CDR3 is CASSLAPGAGNTEAFF. The DNA for the CDR3 is TGCGCCAGCAGCTTGGCCCCAGGGGCGGGGAACACTGAAGCTTTCTTT.

This clonotype was found a few times. The rearrangement joins TRBV5-1 to TRBJ1-1, with no clear D. The CDR3 covers 15 residues. In germline, CDR1 is SGHRS, CDR2 YFSETQ. Trimming shortened V by 0 bases and J by 8 bases, and 17 bases separated the two germline ends. This chain's CDR3 is CASSLALSGIDEAFF. CDR3 in DNA: TGCGCCAGCAGCTTGGCTCTGAGCGGGATCGACGAAGCTTTCTTT.

This clonotype was found many times. CDR3 amino acids: CAISRMGRQDSNQPQHF. CDR3 DNA sequence: TGTGCCATCAGTCGGATGGGGAGACAAGATAGCAATCAGCCCCAGCATTTT. The V gene is TRBV10-3, the J gene TRBJ1-5; D remains unclear. CDR1 is ENHRY and CDR2 is SYGVKD in the germline V gene. Trimming removed 5 bases at V and 0 bases at J, with 17 bases between. The CDR3 runs 17 residues.

This clonotype has at least ten counts. The chain is built from TRBV10-3 and TRBJ1-1, with 7 bases that match TRBD1. With V trimmed by 11 bases and J by 5 bases, 11 bases remained unmatched. From germline, CDR1 is ENHRY and CDR2 SYGVKD. The CDR3 contains 13 residues. The CDR3 nucleotides read TGTGCCGTAAGGAAGGGGGCAGGGACTGAAGCTTTCTTT. This encodes CAVRKGAGTEAFF.

About this clonotype itself: A much larger clone sits a single nucleotide away, making a read error possible. The chain uses TRBV19 and TRBJ2-2; 11 nucleotides match TRBD1. The germline V gene encodes CDR1 LNHDA and CDR2 SQIVND (reference sequence). This CDR3 is built from 15 residues. V shed 5 bases, J shed 7 bases, and the junction held 6 bases outside the gene matches. CDR3 region: CASSSDRGPGGELFF. CDR3 DNA: TGTGCCAGTAGTTCGGACAGGGGGCCGGGCGGGGAGCTGTTTTTT.

The chain is built from TRBV6-4 and TRBJ1-1, with TRBD1 as a possible D gene (5 bases). Germline-derived CDR1 and CDR2 are MRHNA and SNTAGT. The CDR3 runs 14 residues. The germline V and J ends were trimmed by 2 bases and 7 bases, with 14 bases remaining between them. CDR3 loop: CASSDRGTKSEAFF. CDR3 nucleotide sequence: TGTGCCAGCAGTGACCGGGGGACGAAGAGTGAAGCTTTCTTT.

This clonotype was seen a handful of times. The rearrangement links TRBV5-1 to TRBJ1-6, with unresolved D. From germline, CDR1 is SGHRS and CDR2 YFSETQ. Trimming took off 4 bases at V and 8 bases at J, with 16 bases between the two ends. The length of the CDR3 is 15 residues. The CDR3 nucleotides read TGCGCCAGCAGCCTTCACCCAAACGGGGATTCACCCCTCCACTTT. Translation gives CASSLHPNGDSPLHF.